This T cell receptor (beta chain) derives from a study of shared clonotypes between healthy human individuals. Measured with immunoSEQ multiplex PCR; TCRdb has only the in-frame clones, and not every one. Here the sample spans under 750,000 clones, roughly 72% being singletons. The V gene's germline CDR1 is MNHNS and CDR2 SASEGT. CDR3 length: 16 residues. J was trimmed by 7 bases and V by 1 base; bases with no gene match: 8. The receptor comes from a woman under 40 in good health. Specimen: memory CD4+ T cells sorted from blood. Subset indicated: CD45RA-negative fraction. This chain links TRBV6-1 with TRBJ2-7, with TRBD2 identical over 12 bases. The CDR3 reads CASSEGLAGGGEEQYF. CDR3 coding DNA: TGTGCCAGCAGTGAAGGGCTAGCGGGAGGGGGGGAAGAGCAGTACTTC.